This T cell receptor beta chain was found in a study of Tregs in tolerant kidney transplant recipients. The CDR3 is made up of 13 amino acids. The V gene's germline CDR1 is MNHEY and CDR2 SMNVEV (reference sequence). V was cut by 11 bases and J by 5 bases, with 18 bases left in between. Related graft donors supplied nonmyeloablative bone marrow transplants, and mixed chimerism was transient. Clones were read by immunoSEQ multiplex PCR, and TCRdb kept only the in-frame ones, dropping some. The repertoire has more than 70,000 clones, 75% to 95% of them found once; the top ten carry approximately 1.4%. The chain couples TRBV27 to TRBJ2-5; D call uncertain. The clonotype comes from a human patient who received a combined kidney and bone marrow transplant. The T cells may come from the graft donor. The sequences come from CD4+ T cells from blood (PBMCs), collected 24 months after the transplant. CDR3 region: CASRLESRETQYF. The CDR3 bases are TGTGCCTCCCGACTCGAAAGCCGGGAGACCCAGTACTTC.